This TCR beta chain was found in a study of technical replicates of blood from several donors. The germline CDR1 and CDR2 sequences are SGHTA and FQGNSA. This CDR3 contains 14 residues. Between the trimmed V and J ends, which lost 2 bases and 7 bases, there was a span of 14 bases. Generated by immunoSEQ multiplex PCR, the TCRdb table keeps only in-frame clones and is missing some. The sample lists roughly 72,000 clones, about 94% occurring once. This receptor was taken from a human donor in good health. Sequences were obtained from T cells isolated from PBMCs. The gene calls are TRBV7-2 and TRBJ1-1; D is perhaps TRBD1 (6 bases). The CDR3, as DNA: TGTGCCAGCAGCTTATTTTCGGACAGACGTGAAGCTTTCTTT. This gives the protein CASSLFSDRREAFF.